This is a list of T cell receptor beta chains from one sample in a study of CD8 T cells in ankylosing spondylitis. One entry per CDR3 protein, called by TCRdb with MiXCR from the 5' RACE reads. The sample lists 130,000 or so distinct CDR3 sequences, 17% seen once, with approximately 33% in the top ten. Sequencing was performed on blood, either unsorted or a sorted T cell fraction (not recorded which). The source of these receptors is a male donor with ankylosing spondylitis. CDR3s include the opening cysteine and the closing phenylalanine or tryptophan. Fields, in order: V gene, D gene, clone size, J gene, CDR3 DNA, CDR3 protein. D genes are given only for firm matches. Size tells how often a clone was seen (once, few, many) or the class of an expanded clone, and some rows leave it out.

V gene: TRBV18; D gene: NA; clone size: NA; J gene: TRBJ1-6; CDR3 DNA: TGTGCCAGCTCGCGCGAGAGCTCCTATAATTCACCCCTCCACTTT; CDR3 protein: CASSRESSYNSPLHF
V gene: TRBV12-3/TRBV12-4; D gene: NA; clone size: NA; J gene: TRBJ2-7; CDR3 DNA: TGTGCCAGCAGTTTAGCGGGAGGGGGGAACGAGCAGTACTTC; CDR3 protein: CASSLAGGGNEQYF
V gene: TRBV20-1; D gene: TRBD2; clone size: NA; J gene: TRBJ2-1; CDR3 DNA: TGCAGTGCTGACCGTCCTAGCGGAGCCTACAATGAGCAGTTCTTC; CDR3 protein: CSADRPSGAYNEQFF
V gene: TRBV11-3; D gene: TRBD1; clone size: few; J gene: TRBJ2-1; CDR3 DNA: TGTGCCAGCAGCTTAGAGGGGACAGTCTACAATGAGCAGTTCTTC; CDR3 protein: CASSLEGTVYNEQFF
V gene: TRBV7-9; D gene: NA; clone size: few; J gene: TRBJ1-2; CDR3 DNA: TGTGCCAGCAGCTGGACAGATAACTATGGCTACACCTTC; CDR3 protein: CASSWTDNYGYTF
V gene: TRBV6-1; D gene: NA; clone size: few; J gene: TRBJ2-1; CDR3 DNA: TGTGCCAGCAGCTCACCCCCCTCCTACAATGAGCAGTTCTTC; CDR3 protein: CASSSPPSYNEQFF
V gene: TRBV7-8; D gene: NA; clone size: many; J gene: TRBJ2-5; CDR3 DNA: TGTGCCAGCAGCTTAGATAGGCTGCGGGAGACCCAGTACTTC; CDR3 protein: CASSLDRLRETQYF
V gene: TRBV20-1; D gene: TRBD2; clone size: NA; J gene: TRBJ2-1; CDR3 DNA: TGCAGTGCTGCAATAACTAGCGGGAGTTTGGATGAGCAGTTCTTC; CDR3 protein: CSAAITSGSLDEQFF
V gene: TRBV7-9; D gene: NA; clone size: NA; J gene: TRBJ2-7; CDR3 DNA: TGTGCCAGCAGCCCGGGTACGGACAGTCCCTTTGGGCAGTACTTC; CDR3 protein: CASSPGTDSPFGQYF
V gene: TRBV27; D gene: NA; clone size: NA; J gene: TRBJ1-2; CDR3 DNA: TGTGCCAGCAGTTTATACCGGACGGATTTCGAGGGCTACACCTTC; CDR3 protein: CASSLYRTDFEGYTF
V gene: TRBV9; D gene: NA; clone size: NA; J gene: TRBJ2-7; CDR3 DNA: TGTGCCAGCAGCGTAGGTGCAGCTAACTACGAGCAGTACTTC; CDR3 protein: CASSVGAANYEQYF
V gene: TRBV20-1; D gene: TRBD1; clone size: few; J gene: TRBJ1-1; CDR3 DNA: TGCAGTGCTACAGGGGGCGAGAAGACTGAAGCTTTCTTT; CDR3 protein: CSATGGEKTEAFF
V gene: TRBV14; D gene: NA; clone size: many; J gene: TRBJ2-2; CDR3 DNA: TGTGCCAGCAGCCGACCACAGTGGGCAAACACCGGGGAGCTGTTTTTT; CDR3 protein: CASSRPQWANTGELFF
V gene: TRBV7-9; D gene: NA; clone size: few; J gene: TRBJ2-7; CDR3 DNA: TGTGCCAGCAGCTATAACTCGGGGAATGGGAACGAGCAGTACTTC; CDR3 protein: CASSYNSGNGNEQYF
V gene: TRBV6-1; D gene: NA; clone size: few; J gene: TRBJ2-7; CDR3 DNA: TGTGCCAGCGGGCCAAATTCTGGGGACGAGCAGTACTTC; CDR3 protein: CASGPNSGDEQYF
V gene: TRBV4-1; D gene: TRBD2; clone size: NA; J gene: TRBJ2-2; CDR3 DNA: TGCGCCAGCAGCCTAAGGACTAGCGGGATGGGTGGGGAGCTGTTTTTT; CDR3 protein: CASSLRTSGMGGELFF
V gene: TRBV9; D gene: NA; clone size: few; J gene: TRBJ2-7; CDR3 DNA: TGTGCCAGCAGCGTAGCGGCAGGGCGGGAGCAGTACTTC; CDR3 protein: CASSVAAGREQYF
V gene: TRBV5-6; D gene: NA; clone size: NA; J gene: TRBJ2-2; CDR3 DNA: TGTGCCAGCAGCTCCAATTTGGGGGGCGCACACACCGGGGAGCTGTTTTTT; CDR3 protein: CASSSNLGGAHTGELFF
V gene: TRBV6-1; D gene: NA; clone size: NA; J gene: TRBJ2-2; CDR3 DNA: TGTGCCAGCAGTATATACAGAAGATCAAACACCGGGGAGCTGTTTTTT; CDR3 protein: CASSIYRRSNTGELFF
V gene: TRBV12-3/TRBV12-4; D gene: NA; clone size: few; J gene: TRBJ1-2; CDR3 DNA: TGTGCCAGCAGCCCCAGCTTCGGGAGGGCTGGCTACACCTTC; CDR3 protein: CASSPSFGRAGYTF
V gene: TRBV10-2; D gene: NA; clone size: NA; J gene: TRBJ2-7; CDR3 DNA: TGCGCCAGCAACAGGGTGGGCTCCTACGAGCAGTACTTC; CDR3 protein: CASNRVGSYEQYF
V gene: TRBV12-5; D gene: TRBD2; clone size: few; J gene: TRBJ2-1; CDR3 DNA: TGTGCTAGTGGTATCGGACTAGCGCTTAGCTCCTACAATGAGCAGTTCTTC; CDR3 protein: CASGIGLALSSYNEQFF
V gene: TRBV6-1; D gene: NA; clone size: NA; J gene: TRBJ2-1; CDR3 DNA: TGTGCCAGCAGTGAGGGAGGAGCAACGAATGAGCAGTTCTTC; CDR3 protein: CASSEGGATNEQFF
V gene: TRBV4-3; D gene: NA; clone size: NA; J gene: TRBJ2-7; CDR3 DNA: TGCGCCAGCAGCCCCCGTTTCCCTCTAGGGTACGAGCAGTACTTC; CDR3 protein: CASSPRFPLGYEQYF
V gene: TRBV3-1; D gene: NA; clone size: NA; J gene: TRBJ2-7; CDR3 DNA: TGTGCCAGCAGCCAAGTAGAGTATCGGGTAGTCCACGAGCAGTACTTC; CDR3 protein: CASSQVEYRVVHEQYF
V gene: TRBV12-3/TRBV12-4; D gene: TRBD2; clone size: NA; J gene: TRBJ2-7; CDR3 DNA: TGTGCCAGCAGCCCGACTAGCCCCTACGAGCAGTACTTC; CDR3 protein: CASSPTSPYEQYF
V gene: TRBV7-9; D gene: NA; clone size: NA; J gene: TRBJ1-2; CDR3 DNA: TGTGCCAGCAGCTCAGGGATACCTCCGGGCTACACCTTC; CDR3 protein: CASSSGIPPGYTF
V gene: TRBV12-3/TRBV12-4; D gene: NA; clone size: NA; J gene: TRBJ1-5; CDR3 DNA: TGTGCCAGCAGTCCGACGGGGGGGAATCAGCCCCAGCATTTT; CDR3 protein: CASSPTGGNQPQHF
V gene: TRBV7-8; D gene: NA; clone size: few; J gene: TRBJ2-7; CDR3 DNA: TGTGCCAGCAGCAAAGAGGGCAGGTTCCACGAGCAGTACTTC; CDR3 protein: CASSKEGRFHEQYF
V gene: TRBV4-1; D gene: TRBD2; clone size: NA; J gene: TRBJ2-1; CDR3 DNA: TGCGCCAGCAGCCATAGCGGGAGCCGGTCCCCTGGGGATGAGCAGTTCTTC; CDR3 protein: CASSHSGSRSPGDEQFF